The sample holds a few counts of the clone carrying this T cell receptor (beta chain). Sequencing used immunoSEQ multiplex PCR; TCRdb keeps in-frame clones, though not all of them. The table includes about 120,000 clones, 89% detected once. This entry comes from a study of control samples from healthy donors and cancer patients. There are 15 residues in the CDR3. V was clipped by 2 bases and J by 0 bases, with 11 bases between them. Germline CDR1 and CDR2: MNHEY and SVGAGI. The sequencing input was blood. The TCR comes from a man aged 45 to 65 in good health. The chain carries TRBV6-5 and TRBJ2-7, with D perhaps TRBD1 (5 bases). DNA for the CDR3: TGTGCCAGCAGTTACAGGGGCGGCAGCTCCTACGAGCAGTACTTC. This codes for CASSYRGGSSYEQYF.